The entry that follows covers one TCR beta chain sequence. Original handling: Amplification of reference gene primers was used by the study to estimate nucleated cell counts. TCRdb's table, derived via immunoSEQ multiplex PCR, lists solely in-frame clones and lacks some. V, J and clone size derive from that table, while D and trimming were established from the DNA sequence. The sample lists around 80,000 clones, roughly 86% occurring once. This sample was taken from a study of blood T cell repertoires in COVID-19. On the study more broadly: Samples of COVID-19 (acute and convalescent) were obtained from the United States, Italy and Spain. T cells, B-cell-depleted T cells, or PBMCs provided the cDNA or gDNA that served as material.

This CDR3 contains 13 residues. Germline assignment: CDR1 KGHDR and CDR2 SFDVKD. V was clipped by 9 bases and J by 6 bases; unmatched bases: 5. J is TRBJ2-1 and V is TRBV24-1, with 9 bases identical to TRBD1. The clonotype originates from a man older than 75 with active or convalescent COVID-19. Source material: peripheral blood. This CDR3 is CATSRTGVNEQFF. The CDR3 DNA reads TGTGCCACCTCGAGGACAGGGGTCAATGAGCAGTTCTTC.